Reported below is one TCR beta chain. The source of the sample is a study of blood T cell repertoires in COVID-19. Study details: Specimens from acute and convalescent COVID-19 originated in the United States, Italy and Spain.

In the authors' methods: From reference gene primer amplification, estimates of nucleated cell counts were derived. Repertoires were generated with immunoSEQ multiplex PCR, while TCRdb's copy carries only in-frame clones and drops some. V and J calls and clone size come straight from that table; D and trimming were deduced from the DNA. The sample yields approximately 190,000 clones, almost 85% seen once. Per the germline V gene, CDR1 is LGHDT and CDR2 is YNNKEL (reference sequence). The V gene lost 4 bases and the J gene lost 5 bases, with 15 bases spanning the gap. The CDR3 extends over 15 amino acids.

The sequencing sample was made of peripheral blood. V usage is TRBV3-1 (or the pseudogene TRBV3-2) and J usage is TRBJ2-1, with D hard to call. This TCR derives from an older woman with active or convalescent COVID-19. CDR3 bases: TGTGCCAGCAGCCTCTTCCAGTGGAGTGACAATGAGCAGTTCTTC. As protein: CASSLFQWSDNEQFF.